These T cell receptor beta chains were read from a single sample in a study of OX40 agonist ivuxolimab in advanced cancers. Clones were sequenced by immunoSEQ multiplex PCR, and TCRdb holds only the in-frame ones, with some missing. The sample consists of approximately 70,000 clones, 90% to 95% of them appearing once. The sample consisted of CD4+ or CD8+ T cells sorted from blood, taken in a trial of the OX40 agonist ivuxolimab. The receptors come from an adult with an advanced solid tumor such as melanoma, head and neck, liver or kidney cancer. Both conserved end residues are part of each CDR3. D genes are given only for firm matches. Clone sizes are given selectively: once, few, many, or a class where the clone is expanded.

TRBJ2-1,TRBV7-2,TRBD2,NA,TGTGCCAGCAGCTTAGCGGGAGGGGTAGTCAATGAGCAGTTCTTC,CASSLAGGVVNEQFF
TRBJ2-7,TRBV19,TRBD2,NA,TGTGCCAGTAGTCTCCTTCCCGACTTAGCGGGAGGGAACCCCACTGGCGAGCAGTACTTC,CASSLLPDLAGGNPTGEQYF
TRBJ1-3,TRBV5-6,NA,NA,TGTGCCAGCAGCTTGAACAGCCCACTACGAAACACCATATATTTT,CASSLNSPLRNTIYF
TRBJ2-2,TRBV6-5,TRBD2,NA,TGTGCCAGCAGCCGAGGGAGGGCTATCGGGGAGCTGTTTTTT,CASSRGRAIGELFF
TRBJ2-1,TRBV7-9,TRBD1,NA,TGTGCCAGCAGCATGTCCGGGACAGGTACCTACAATGAGCAGTTCTTC,CASSMSGTGTYNEQFF
TRBJ2-3,TRBV7-6,TRBD2,NA,TGTGCCAGCAGCTCACTAGCGGGATACACAGATACGCAGTATTTT,CASSSLAGYTDTQYF
TRBJ1-2,TRBV6-5,NA,NA,TGTGCCAGCCGGGTTTCTCCCTATGGCTACACCTTC,CASRVSPYGYTF
TRBJ2-1,TRBV6-5,TRBD2,NA,TGTGCCAGCAGTTACGCACTAGCGGGAGTATACAATGAGCAGTTCTTC,CASSYALAGVYNEQFF
TRBJ2-5,TRBV7-2,TRBD2,NA,TGTGCCAGCAGCTCTGCGGGAGGGAACGCCCAGTACTTC,CASSSAGGNAQYF
TRBJ2-5,TRBV18,TRBD2,NA,TGTGCCAGCTCACCTAGGCTAGCGGAACTCCAAGAGACCCAGTACTTC,CASSPRLAELQETQYF
TRBJ2-1,TRBV7-3,NA,NA,TGTGCCAGCAGCTTAACTAGCAACTCCTACAATGAGCAGTTCTTC,CASSLTSNSYNEQFF
TRBJ2-7,TRBV7-3,TRBD2,NA,TGTGCCAGCAGCTTACGTCTAGCGGGACCTTACGAGCAGTACTTC,CASSLRLAGPYEQYF
TRBJ1-2,TRBV6-6,NA,medium-sized,TGTGCCAGCAGCATCCGGGACAACTATGGCTACACCTTC,CASSIRDNYGYTF
TRBJ2-1,TRBV4-3,NA,NA,TGCGCCAGCAGCCATCCTCCAGGGGATGAGCAGTTCTTC,CASSHPPGDEQFF
TRBJ2-7,TRBV5-1,NA,NA,TGCGCCAGCAGCTACTCGGGGAACTACGAGCAGTACTTC,CASSYSGNYEQYF
TRBJ2-5,TRBV9,TRBD2,NA,TGTGCCAGCAGCGTAGGCAGTAGCGGGAGAGAGACCCAGTACTTC,CASSVGSSGRETQYF
TRBJ1-1,TRBV5-1,NA,NA,TGCGCCAGGACAGTTAACACTGAAGCTTTCTTT,CARTVNTEAFF
TRBJ2-3,TRBV4-1,TRBD2,NA,TGCGCCAGCTCCCGGGGAGCGGGAGGGCCGGGTGTAGATACGCAGTATTTT,CASSRGAGGPGVDTQYF
TRBJ2-7,TRBV28,NA,NA,TGTGCCAGCAGTTCCCCCCCACGGAGCGGTCGGCAGTACTTC,CASSSPPRSGRQYF
TRBJ1-5,TRBV2,NA,NA,TGTGCCAGCAAACAGGGCGTCAATCAGCCCCAGCATTTT,CASKQGVNQPQHF
TRBJ2-2,TRBV28,NA,NA,TGTGCCAGCTCCCCTGCCGGGGGGGAGCTGTTTTTT,CASSPAGGELFF
TRBJ1-2,TRBV18,TRBD1,once,TGTGCCAGCTCAATCTCGGACAGGGTTAACTATGGCTACACCTTC,CASSISDRVNYGYTF
TRBJ2-5,TRBV27,NA,NA,TGTGCCAGCAGGGGTGGGAACGAGGAGACCCAGTACTTC,CASRGGNEETQYF
TRBJ2-1,TRBV7-6,NA,NA,TGTGCCAGCACCCCGCACATGAGCTCCTACAATGAGCAGTTCTTC,CASTPHMSSYNEQFF
TRBJ2-1,TRBV19,NA,once,TGTGCCAGTAAGGGGCGGGACAATGAGCAGTTCTTC,CASKGRDNEQFF
TRBJ1-1,TRBV11-3,NA,NA,TGTGCCAGCAGCAACCCGGGGGGGGTGAACACTGAAGCTTTCTTT,CASSNPGGVNTEAFF
TRBJ2-3,TRBV7-8,TRBD2,NA,TGTGCCAGCACACCCCAGCGGGGACTATCCTACACAGATACGCAGTATTTT,CASTPQRGLSYTDTQYF
TRBJ1-3,TRBV7-8,NA,NA,TGTGCCAGCAGCCCAGGGGCTGTTGGAAACACCATATATTTT,CASSPGAVGNTIYF
TRBJ2-7,TRBV28,NA,NA,TGTGCCAGCAGTCCCCCAGGGGGACTCTCCTACGAGCAGTACTTC,CASSPPGGLSYEQYF
TRBJ1-5,TRBV5-8,NA,NA,TGTGCCAGCAATGGCAGGGTGGGTCAGCCCCAGCATTTT,CASNGRVGQPQHF
TRBJ2-5,TRBV15,NA,few,TGTGCCACCAGCAGGGCCATAGCAGAAGAGACCCAGTACTTC,CATSRAIAEETQYF
TRBJ1-5,TRBV27,NA,NA,TGTGCCAGCAGCCCCTCAAAGGTCATTGGTTATCAGCCCCAGCATTTT,CASSPSKVIGYQPQHF
TRBJ2-2,TRBV5-4,TRBD1,NA,TGTGCCAGCAGCTTGAAGAGACAGGGGGCTGACACCGGGGAGCTGTTTTTT,CASSLKRQGADTGELFF
TRBJ1-5,TRBV7-8,NA,NA,TGTGCCAGCAGCTGGGATAGCAATCAGCCCCAGCATTTT,CASSWDSNQPQHF
TRBJ2-7,TRBV5-1,NA,NA,TGCGCCAGCAGCGCTTCCGGGACACCCTACGAGCAGTACTTC,CASSASGTPYEQYF
TRBJ2-7,TRBV7-2,TRBD2,NA,TGTGCCAGCAGCTTCGGCGGGAGGGCCCTTCGGGAGCAGTACTTC,CASSFGGRALREQYF
TRBJ1-6,TRBV5-4,NA,NA,TGTGCCAGCAGCTTGGGGGGCCAGGCAAGATCACCCCTCCACTTT,CASSLGGQARSPLHF
TRBJ2-5,TRBV9,TRBD1,NA,TGTGCCAGCAGCCCCTCCCCTCTGGGACAGGGGAGAGAGACCCAGTACTTC,CASSPSPLGQGRETQYF
TRBJ2-1,TRBV11-3,NA,NA,TGTGCCAGCAGCCGCCAGGGGTACAATGAGCAGTTCTTC,CASSRQGYNEQFF
TRBJ1-2,TRBV2,NA,NA,TGTGCCAGCAGTTACGACAGATATGGCTACACCTTC,CASSYDRYGYTF
TRBJ2-3,TRBV10-1,TRBD2,NA,TGCGCCAGCAGTCTAGCGGGAGCGACGGGGGTTACGCAGTATTTT,CASSLAGATGVTQYF
TRBJ2-3,TRBV7-2,TRBD2,NA,TGTGCCAGCAGCTTAGTCGGGACTATCACAGATACGCAGTATTTT,CASSLVGTITDTQYF
TRBJ1-5,TRBV27,NA,once,TGTGCCAGCAGTTCCCGCGGGGTTAATCAGCCCCAGCATTTT,CASSSRGVNQPQHF
TRBJ2-3,TRBV11-2,TRBD2,NA,TGTGCCAGCAGCTCCATAGCGGGAGAGGGGACAGATACGCAGTATTTT,CASSSIAGEGTDTQYF
TRBJ1-2,TRBV5-8,NA,once,TGTGCCAGCAGCACGAGGCAGCGCCTCGGGGCCTATGGCTACACCTTC,CASSTRQRLGAYGYTF
TRBJ1-1,TRBV20-1,NA,NA,TGCAGTGCTAGAGACACTGAAGCTTTCTTT,CSARDTEAFF
TRBJ1-5,TRBV6-6,TRBD1,NA,TGTGCCAGCAGGTCAGGGGGTGGCAATCAGCCCCAGCATTTT,CASRSGGGNQPQHF
TRBJ2-7,TRBV4-3,TRBD2,NA,TGCGCCAGCAGCCAAGGACTAGCGGGCTCCTACGAGCAGTACTTC,CASSQGLAGSYEQYF
TRBJ1-1,TRBV19,NA,NA,TGTGCCAGTACCGGGACGGTCGCTTTCTTT,CASTGTVAFF
TRBJ2-5,TRBV5-5,NA,NA,TGTGCCAGCAGCCCGGGGACAACCCAAGAGACCCAGTACTTC,CASSPGTTQETQYF
TRBJ2-5,TRBV29-1,NA,NA,TGCAGCGTCGAGTTAACGGAGACCCAGTACTTC,CSVELTETQYF
TRBJ2-4,TRBV28,NA,NA,TGTGCCAGCACTAAGCGTGGTGGTGGGTCCCTGGCCAAAAACATTCAGTACTTC,CASTKRGGGSLAKNIQYF
TRBJ1-3,TRBV7-9,NA,NA,TGTGCCAGCAGCTTAGCCCTATCCTTCTCTGGAAACACCATATATTTT,CASSLALSFSGNTIYF
TRBJ2-1,TRBV5-1,TRBD1,few,TGCGCCAGCAGCGGGGGACAGGGGTACATGAGCTCCTACAATGAGCAGTTCTTC,CASSGGQGYMSSYNEQFF
TRBJ2-7,TRBV27,NA,NA,TGTGCCAGCAGTGCCCCCGGACAGAGACTCTACGAGCAGTACTTC,CASSAPGQRLYEQYF
TRBJ2-7,TRBV5-1,TRBD2,NA,TGCGCCAGCAGCCATACCGGGGGACTAGCGGTCTACGAGCAGTACTTC,CASSHTGGLAVYEQYF
TRBJ1-4,TRBV7-3,NA,NA,TGTGCCAGCAGCTGCCCACGGCAGGATGAAAAACTGTTTTTT,CASSCPRQDEKLFF
TRBJ2-5,TRBV6-5,NA,NA,TGTGCCAGCAGTCGACACGGCCCGGGGGAGACCCAGTACTTC,CASSRHGPGETQYF
TRBJ2-1,TRBV5-6,NA,NA,TGTGCCAGCAGCCGGGACCTGGGAGAGCAGTTCTTC,CASSRDLGEQFF
TRBJ1-2,TRBV19,TRBD1,NA,TGTGCCAGTAAGTCGACAGGGGATGCATATGGCTACACCTTC,CASKSTGDAYGYTF